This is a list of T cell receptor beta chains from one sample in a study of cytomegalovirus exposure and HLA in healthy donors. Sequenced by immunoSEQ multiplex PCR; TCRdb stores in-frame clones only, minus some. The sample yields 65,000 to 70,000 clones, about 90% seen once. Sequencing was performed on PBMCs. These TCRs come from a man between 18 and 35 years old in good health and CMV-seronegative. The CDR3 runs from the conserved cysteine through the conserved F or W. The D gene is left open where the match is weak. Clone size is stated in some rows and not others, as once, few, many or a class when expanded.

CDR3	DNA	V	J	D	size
CASSFQGAGSSYEQYF	TGTGCCAGCAGCTTTCAGGGTGCTGGTTCCTCCTACGAGCAGTACTTC	TRBV7-3	TRBJ2-7	NA	NA
CASRLTGGGGNQPQHF	TGTGCCAGCAGGTTAACAGGGGGCGGAGGCAATCAGCCCCAGCATTTT	TRBV28	TRBJ1-5	TRBD1	once
CASSFFAENTEAFF	TGTGCCAGCAGTTTCTTTGCAGAGAACACTGAAGCTTTCTTT	TRBV28	TRBJ1-1	NA	once
CASSSTSGSVADTQYF	TGTGCCAGCAGCTCAACTAGCGGGAGTGTCGCAGATACGCAGTATTTT	TRBV7-9	TRBJ2-3	TRBD2	NA
CASSRDPPRGSGNTIYF	TGCGCCAGCAGCCGCGACCCGCCCAGGGGCTCTGGAAACACCATATATTTT	TRBV4-3	TRBJ1-3	NA	NA
CASSLQEGRLKETQYF	TGTGCCAGCAGTTTACAGGAGGGTCGACTCAAAGAGACCCAGTACTTC	TRBV7-9	TRBJ2-5	NA	NA
CASSLLGGEPYNEQFF	TGTGCCAGCAGCTTATTGGGGGGAGAGCCCTACAATGAGCAGTTCTTC	TRBV7-3	TRBJ2-1	NA	NA
CASSRDRAHEQYF	TGCGCCAGCAGCCGGGACAGGGCCCACGAGCAGTACTTC	TRBV5-1	TRBJ2-7	TRBD1	few
CASSMASGHLYEQYF	TGTGCCAGTAGTATGGCTTCCGGACACCTCTACGAGCAGTACTTC	TRBV19	TRBJ2-7	NA	NA
CASTTLAGGYTGELFF	TGTGCCAGCACCACCCTAGCGGGAGGTTACACCGGGGAGCTGTTTTTT	TRBV27	TRBJ2-2	TRBD2	NA
CASSSSQGANEKLFF	TGTGCCAGCAGTTCCTCACAGGGGGCTAATGAAAAACTGTTTTTT	TRBV6-7	TRBJ1-4	TRBD1	NA
CASSLDNNQPQHF	TGTGCCAGCAGCTTGGACAACAATCAGCCCCAGCATTTT	TRBV5-5	TRBJ1-5	NA	NA
CAWSPQGTGELFF	TGTGCCTGGAGCCCCCAGGGAACCGGGGAGCTGTTTTTT	TRBV30	TRBJ2-2	NA	NA
CASSSGTGPKETQYF	TGCGCCAGCAGCTCCGGGACAGGGCCAAAAGAGACCCAGTACTTC	TRBV5-1	TRBJ2-5	TRBD1	once
CASSFEGAGNTIYF	TGCGCCAGCAGCTTCGAAGGAGCAGGAAACACCATATATTTT	TRBV5-1	TRBJ1-3	NA	NA
CASSEANRQTYNQPQHF	TGTGCCAGCAGTGAAGCTAACAGACAAACTTACAATCAGCCCCAGCATTTT	TRBV6-1	TRBJ1-5	NA	NA
CASTKGGGQPQHF	TGTGCCAGTACCAAAGGGGGGGGACAGCCCCAGCATTTT	TRBV19	TRBJ1-5	NA	NA
CASSFPGLAADTQYF	TGTGCCAGCAGCTTTCCGGGACTAGCGGCAGATACGCAGTATTTT	TRBV11-2	TRBJ2-3	TRBD2	NA
CASSDPTGTYNEQFF	TGTGCCAGCAGTGACCCTACCGGGACCTACAATGAGCAGTTCTTC	TRBV9	TRBJ2-1	NA	NA
CASSEGRGREAFF	TGTGCCAGCAGTGAAGGCAGGGGGAGGGAAGCTTTCTTT	TRBV2	TRBJ1-1	TRBD1	NA
CASSLAPGQAYEQYF	TGTGCCAGCAGCTTGGCACCGGGACAGGCCTACGAGCAGTACTTC	TRBV5-5	TRBJ2-7	TRBD1	once
CASSIATGATF	TGTGCCAGTAGTATAGCCACAGGGGCCACCTTC	TRBV19	TRBJ1-2	TRBD1	NA
CASSEWLAGGMNEQYF	TGTGCCAGCTCCGAGTGGCTAGCGGGAGGAATGAACGAGCAGTACTTC	TRBV18	TRBJ2-7	TRBD2	NA
CASSGYGSNQPQHF	TGTGCCAGCAGCGGATACGGTAGCAATCAGCCCCAGCATTTT	TRBV9	TRBJ1-5	NA	NA
CASSVSGQGLTDTQYF	TGTGCCAGCAGCGTCTCCGGACAGGGCCTCACAGATACGCAGTATTTT	TRBV9	TRBJ2-3	TRBD1	NA
CASRSTETTNEKLFF	TGCGCCAGCAGATCGACAGAGACAACTAATGAAAAACTGTTTTTT	TRBV5-1	TRBJ1-4	NA	NA
CASSQIQYQETQYF	TGTGCCAGCAGCCAGATCCAGTACCAAGAGACCCAGTACTTC	TRBV14	TRBJ2-5	NA	NA
CASSFWDIPNEKLFF	TGTGCCAGCAGTTTCTGGGACATACCTAATGAAAAACTGTTTTTT	TRBV28	TRBJ1-4	NA	NA
CASPPLEGGADTQYF	TGTGCCAGTCCGCCACTTGAAGGGGGAGCAGATACGCAGTATTTT	TRBV6-4	TRBJ2-3	NA	NA
CASSLSSGALAKNIQYF	TGTGCCAGCAGCTTGTCTAGCGGAGCCCTAGCCAAAAACATTCAGTACTTC	TRBV7-2	TRBJ2-4	TRBD2	NA
CASSQGQAGDTGELFF	TGCGCCAGCAGCCAAGGGCAAGCGGGAGATACCGGGGAGCTGTTTTTT	TRBV4-3	TRBJ2-2	TRBD2	NA
CASTLQGGTSGETDTQYF	TGTGCCAGCACTCTCCAGGGCGGGACTAGCGGGGAAACAGATACGCAGTATTTT	TRBV28	TRBJ2-3	TRBD2	once
CASSPQSGQPQHF	TGTGCCAGTAGTCCTCAGTCGGGGCAGCCCCAGCATTTT	TRBV19	TRBJ1-5	NA	NA
CASSYRDRGNTIYF	TGTGCCAGCAGCTACCGGGACAGAGGAAACACCATATATTTT	TRBV5-4	TRBJ1-3	TRBD1	once
CASSRESVAVWRAFF	TGTGCCAGCAGCCGAGAGAGCGTAGCCGTTTGGAGAGCTTTCTTT	TRBV7-9	TRBJ1-1	NA	NA
CASSHLRGDRGNEQFF	TGCGCCAGCAGCCACCTCCGAGGGGACAGGGGCAATGAGCAGTTCTTC	TRBV4-3	TRBJ2-1	TRBD1	NA
CASSPPSGSPGSGELFF	TGTGCCAGCTCACCCCCTAGCGGGAGCCCTGGGTCCGGGGAGCTGTTTTTT	TRBV18	TRBJ2-2	TRBD2	NA
CASSFPTGNQPQHF	TGTGCCAGCAGTTTCCCGACAGGGAATCAGCCCCAGCATTTT	TRBV6-6	TRBJ1-5	TRBD1	NA
CASSPHRADTQYF	TGTGCCAGCAGCCCTCATCGGGCAGATACGCAGTATTTT	TRBV7-3	TRBJ2-3	NA	NA
CASSPPTAWRQYF	TGTGCCAGCAGCCCCCCCACCGCCTGGAGGCAGTACTTC	TRBV28	TRBJ2-7	NA	NA
CASKTGGIQETQYF	TGTGCCAGTAAAACAGGGGGTATTCAAGAGACCCAGTACTTC	TRBV28	TRBJ2-5	TRBD1	NA
CASRFRETGELAYEQYF	TGCGCCAGCAGATTTCGGGAGACAGGGGAATTGGCCTACGAGCAGTACTTC	TRBV5-1	TRBJ2-7	TRBD1	NA
CASSYPRQGADTQYF	TGTGCCAGCAGCTACCCTAGGCAGGGGGCAGATACGCAGTATTTT	TRBV7-2	TRBJ2-3	TRBD1	NA
CASSPYTSGRTLTLSHTQYF	TGTGCCAGCAGTCCGTATACTAGCGGGAGAACCCTTACCCTCTCTCATACGCAGTATTTT	TRBV28	TRBJ2-3	TRBD2	NA
CASSLGGRAGTDTQYF	TGTGCCAGCAGCTTAGGAGGCAGGGCTGGCACAGATACGCAGTATTTT	TRBV7-2	TRBJ2-3	NA	NA
CASSLRGMGDQETQYF	TGTGCCAGCTCACTGAGGGGGATGGGCGACCAAGAGACCCAGTACTTC	TRBV18	TRBJ2-5	NA	once
CASSPYQGYEQYF	TGTGCCAGTAGCCCCTACCAGGGTTACGAGCAGTACTTC	TRBV19	TRBJ2-7	NA	NA
CASRSLGGGRREAYNEQFF	TGTGCCAGCAGGAGCCTTGGGGGGGGGCGGCGGGAAGCCTACAATGAGCAGTTCTTC	TRBV28	TRBJ2-1	NA	NA
CASSAGTRVEQYF	TGTGCCAGTTCAGCCGGGACTAGGGTCGAGCAGTACTTC	TRBV18	TRBJ2-7	TRBD2	NA
CASSLWSYNEQFF	TGTGCCAGCAGTTTATGGAGCTACAATGAGCAGTTCTTC	TRBV28	TRBJ2-1	NA	NA
CASGGRNGEQFF	TGTGCCAGCGGCGGGAGGAATGGTGAGCAGTTCTTC	TRBV2	TRBJ2-1	TRBD2	few
CASSPPGGPGELFF	TGTGCCAGCAGCCCCCCGGGGGGTCCAGGGGAGCTGTTTTTT	TRBV7-2	TRBJ2-2	TRBD2	once
CASSPSAGGETQYF	TGTGCCAGCAGCCCCTCAGCGGGAGGAGAGACCCAGTACTTC	TRBV11-2	TRBJ2-5	TRBD2	NA
CASSPAATVGNQPQHF	TGTGCCAGCAGTCCAGCCGCGACAGTAGGCAATCAGCCCCAGCATTTT	TRBV28	TRBJ1-5	NA	NA
CASSYASGNTEAFF	TGTGCCAGCAGTTACGCCTCAGGGAACACTGAAGCTTTCTTT	TRBV6-5	TRBJ1-1	NA	NA
CASSRGGGVNEQFF	TGTGCCAGCAGCCGGGGAGGGGGGGTGAATGAGCAGTTCTTC	TRBV9	TRBJ2-1	NA	once
CASSLDRTYEQYF	TGTGCCAGCAGCCTTGACAGGACCTACGAGCAGTACTTC	TRBV14	TRBJ2-7	NA	NA